These 11 T cell receptor beta chains were sequenced from one sample in a study of neoadjuvant nivolumab and ipilimumab in lung cancer. The repertoire was sequenced with immunoSEQ multiplex PCR; TCRdb's copy has only in-frame clones and lacks some. Of over 25,000 clones listed, nearly 85% are singletons. This material consisted of tumor tissue, taken after neoadjuvant nivolumab, alone or with ipilimumab, at or shortly before surgery. The receptors here all came from an adult with non-small cell lung cancer.

This rearrangement joins TRBV27 to TRBJ2-7, with D maybe TRBD1 (6 bases). V lost 4 bases and J 1 base, leaving 11 bases between the germline ends. Germline V lookup: CDR1 MNHEY, CDR2 SMNVEV (reference sequence). The CDR3 is 14 amino acids. The chain's CDR3 is CASSSGQTSYEQYF. In DNA, the CDR3 is TGTGCCAGCAGTTCCGGACAGACTTCCTACGAGCAGTACTTC.

The J gene is TRBJ1-1, the V gene TRBV6-6; 10 bases line up with TRBD1. The germline gives CDR1 MNHNY, CDR2 SVGAGI (reference sequence). After removal of 0 bases from V and 5 bases from J, the junction contained 0 bases not matched to a gene. There are 14 residues in the CDR3. The CDR3 coding sequence is TGTGCCAGCAGTTACTCGGACAGGGGGACTGAAGCTTTCTTT. Translated: CASSYSDRGTEAFF.

Turning to this clone: Its ends do not fully match the called genes, so a read error is possible. V usage is TRBV7-7 and J usage is TRBJ1-1; weak D call: TRBD1 (5 bases). CDR1 is SSHAT and CDR2 is FNYEAQ in the germline V gene (reference sequence). The CDR3 extends over 19 amino acids. The DNA of the CDR3 is TGTGCTAGCAGCTCTAAAGAGAGCACAAGGGGTTCCGTGAACACTGAAGCTTTCTTT. Translated: CASSSKESTRGSVNTEAFF.

This clone appeared a few times. The chain has TRBV10-3 and TRBJ2-7; D gene unclear. Per germline, CDR1 ENHRY and CDR2 SYGVKD. The CDR3 consists of 14 residues. The V and J ends lost 3 bases and 3 bases respectively, with 12 bases between them. As DNA, the CDR3 is TGTGCCATCAGTGACCCCTCTGAAGACTACGAGCAGTACTTC. Its protein product is CAISDPSEDYEQYF.

V is TRBV7-2 and J is TRBJ2-7, with D unclear. Trimming left V 1 base short and J 12 bases short, with 22 bases between. This CDR3 contains 15 residues. Germline V gives CDR1 SGHTA, CDR2 FQGNSA. CDR3 loop: CASSLENLHLNPRYF. Written as DNA, the CDR3 is TGTGCCAGCAGCTTAGAAAATTTACATCTAAATCCGAGGTACTTC.

The gene calls are TRBV7-2 and TRBJ2-7; TRBD2 matches at 7 bases. The CDR3 is made up of 15 amino acids. Germline assignment: CDR1 SGHTA and CDR2 FQGNSA. V was pared by 4 bases and J by 0 bases, with 6 bases of the junction left unmatched. The CDR3 is CASSSNSGYSYEQYF. CDR3 bases: TGTGCCAGCAGCTCCAATAGCGGGTACTCCTACGAGCAGTACTTC.

DNA of the CDR3: TGCAGCGTTGCGGGACAGGGGGCGCACACTGAAGCTTTCTTT. Residues: CSVAGQGAHTEAFF. This chain uses TRBV29-1 with TRBJ1-1; 12 bases line up with TRBD1. V was clipped by 4 bases and J by 3 bases; unmatched bases: 3. This CDR3 spans 14 amino acids. Germline CDR1 SQVTM, CDR2 ANQGSEA.

The chain is built from TRBV5-6 and TRBJ1-2; D is ambiguous. This CDR3 has 14 amino acids. The V and J ends lost 1 base and 7 bases respectively, with 14 bases between them. Germline assignment: CDR1 SGHDT and CDR2 YYEEEE. In DNA, the CDR3 is TGTGCCAGCAGCTTGAGGCGGAATAGTGGTGGCTACACCTTC. Translation gives CASSLRRNSGGYTF.

The chain joins TRBV30 to TRBJ2-3; the D is unclear. The ends were cut back, 4 bases at V and 0 bases at J, with 14 bases in the middle. The CDR3 has 15 residues. CDR1 is GTSNPN and CDR2 is SVGIG in the germline V gene (reference sequence). The CDR3 DNA sequence: TGTGCCTGGAAGTTTCAGTACACTAGCACAGATACGCAGTATTTT. It encodes CAWKFQYTSTDTQYF.

The chain employs TRBV7-2 and TRBJ2-3, with TRBD2 identical over 7 bases. Trimming cost V 4 bases and J 2 bases; bases outside gene matches: 3. CDR3 length: 14 residues. In germline, CDR1 is SGHTA, CDR2 FQGNSA. Here the CDR3 DNA reads TGTGCCAGCAGCTCCAGCGGGGTCACAGATACGCAGTATTTT. This codes for CASSSSGVTDTQYF. Variable domain in full (rest from reference TRBV7-2 and TRBJ2-3): GAGVSQSPSNKVTEKGKDVELRCDPISGHTALYWYRQSLGQGLEFLIYFQGNSAPDKSGLPSDRFSAERTGGSVSTLTIQRTQQEDSAVYLCASSSSGVTDTQYFGPGTRLTVL.

There are a few counts of this clone. The genes are TRBV4-2 and TRBJ2-2; maybe TRBD2 (6 bases). The V end lost 0 bases, the J end lost 3 bases, and 8 bases lay between the germline ends. The CDR3 is made up of 15 amino acids. Germline CDR1 reads LGHNA; CDR2 reads YNFKEQ. CDR3 residues: CASSQEAGYTGELFF. Here the CDR3 DNA reads TGTGCCAGCAGCCAAGAGGCGGGATACACCGGGGAGCTGTTTTTT.